Each of the 25 T cell receptor beta chains below was sequenced from the same sample in a study of shared clonotypes between healthy human individuals. In the naive CD8 group, cells lacked CD45RO and were positively selected for CCR7, so terminally differentiated effector memory CD45RA+ cells were left out. Libraries were prepared by immunoSEQ multiplex PCR; TCRdb keeps only in-frame clonotypes and omits some of them. Among more than 600,000 clones listed, roughly 94% were seen once. Sequenced: naive CD8+ T cells sorted from blood. These receptors were collected from a man aged 30-40 years in good health.

A note on this clone: An end of the junction does not agree with germline; a read error may underlie this. The chain links TRBV7-7 to TRBJ2-2, with D possibly matching TRBD2 (6 bases). CDR1 is SSHAT, CDR2 FNYEAQ, per germline (reference sequence). The CDR3 loop spans 17 amino acids. The CDR3 sequence is CASSPKLGGVNTGELFF. For the CDR3, the DNA is TGTGCTAGCAGCCCAAAACTGGGGGGAGTTAACACCGGGGAGCTGTTTTTT.

V is TRBV7-3 and J is TRBJ2-3, with 8 bases matching TRBD2. The CDR3 extends over 16 amino acids. Germline V CDR1 and CDR2: SGHTA, FQGTGA. The V gene end was trimmed by 5 bases and the J gene end by 0 bases; junction bases not matched to a gene: 7. CDR3 DNA sequence: TGTGCCAGCAGCCATATAGCGGGGACTAGCACAGATACGCAGTATTTT. Residues: CASSHIAGTSTDTQYF.

This sequence joins TRBV19 and TRBJ2-7; D is possibly TRBD2 (5 bases). The CDR3 is made up of 15 amino acids. Germline values: CDR1 LNHDA, CDR2 SQIVND (reference sequence). The V end lost 6 bases, the J end lost 5 bases, and 20 bases lay between the germline ends. The CDR3 region is CASSPRPLAVNEQYF. DNA for the CDR3: TGTGCCAGTAGCCCCAGACCCCTAGCCGTGAACGAGCAGTACTTC.

The chain links TRBV11-2 to TRBJ2-1, with 7 bases lining up with TRBD1. The trim removed 5 bases at V and 7 bases at J, leaving 11 bases unmatched. CDR3 length equals 15 residues. Germline assignment: CDR1 SGHAT and CDR2 FQNNGV. The CDR3 sequence is CASSLGQAGLNEQFF. The CDR3 DNA sequence: TGTGCCAGCAGCCTCGGACAGGCTGGGCTGAATGAGCAGTTCTTC. Drawing the rest from reference TRBV11-2 and TRBJ2-1, the complete variable domain is EAGVAQSPRYKIIEKRQSVAFWCNPISGHATLYWYQQILGQGPKLLIQFQNNGVVDDSQLPKDRFSAERLKGVDSTLKIQPAKLEDSAVYLCASSLGQAGLNEQFFGPGTRLTVL.

The CDR3 sequence: CASSLALGAHYNEQFF. CDR3 in DNA: TGTGCCAGCAGTCTCGCGTTGGGAGCTCACTACAATGAGCAGTTCTTC. The chain is built from TRBV11-3 and TRBJ2-1; the D gene is possibly TRBD2 (5 bases). V lost 6 bases, J lost 3 bases, and 18 bases lay in between. Germline assignment: CDR1 SGHNT and CDR2 YENEEA. The CDR3 has 16 amino acids.

Points on this clone: This sample includes further DNA sequences coding for the same CDR3. The CDR3 loop is CSAGDYEQYF. The CDR3 nucleotides are TGCAGTGCTGGGGACTACGAGCAGTACTTC. V and J are TRBV20-1 and TRBJ2-7; D gene uncertain. The CDR3 length is 10 residues. Between the trimmed V and J ends, which lost 5 bases and 3 bases, there was a span of 5 bases. Germline V CDR1 and CDR2: DFQATT, SNEGSKA (reference sequence).

The chain employs TRBV4-3 and TRBJ2-2, with TRBD2 identical over 13 bases. Germline CDR1 and CDR2: LGHNA and YSLEER. The CDR3 runs 16 residues. Germline trimming cut 4 bases from V and 7 bases from J; bases unmatched to any gene: 6. CDR3 in DNA: TGCGCCAGCAGCCCTGGGACTAGCGGGATTGACGGGGAGCTGTTTTTT. Translating it yields CASSPGTSGIDGELFF.

The chain has TRBV11-3 and TRBJ2-7, with 7 bases aligning to TRBD1. The CDR3 spans 15 residues. The V gene end was trimmed by 4 bases and the J gene end by 2 bases; junction bases not matched to a gene: 8. Germline assignment: CDR1 SGHNT and CDR2 YENEEA. The DNA for the CDR3 is TGTGCCAGCAGCTATCATAGGACAGGAGCCTACGAGCAGTACTTC. Translating it yields CASSYHRTGAYEQYF.

This chain uses TRBV19 with TRBJ2-3; D remains unclear. CDR1 and CDR2 from the germline V gene are LNHDA and SQIVND (reference sequence). V was shortened by 5 bases and J by 2 bases, with 11 bases between the two germline ends. The CDR3 has 14 residues. CDR3 loop: CASSLGRFTDTQYF. CDR3 coding DNA: TGTGCCAGTAGTCTAGGACGGTTCACAGATACGCAGTATTTT.

This clone was seen a handful of times. Other nucleotide sequences from this sample produce the same CDR3. Here the CDR3 reads CASSPAGSSYEQYF. CDR3 DNA: TGTGCCAGTAGTCCCGCGGGGAGCTCCTACGAGCAGTACTTC. This chain uses TRBV19 with TRBJ2-7, with a weak D call TRBD2 (6 bases). The CDR3 runs to 14 residues. V was clipped by 5 bases and J by 0 bases, with 11 bases between them. Per the germline V gene, CDR1 is LNHDA and CDR2 is SQIVND (reference sequence).

This clone has at least ten counts. This chain joins TRBV11-2 and TRBJ2-2; D is undetermined. CDR1 and CDR2 from the germline V gene are SGHAT and FQNNGV. V was pared by 5 bases and J by 5 bases, with 6 bases between. The CDR3 runs 12 residues. CDR3 sequence (DNA): TGTGCCAGCAGCCCCGGGACCGGGGAGCTGTTTTTT. It is translated as CASSPGTGELFF. Full variable domain (missing parts from reference TRBV11-2 and TRBJ2-2): EAGVAQSPRYKIIEKRQSVAFWCNPISGHATLYWYQQILGQGPKLLIQFQNNGVVDDSQLPKDRFSAERLKGVDSTLKIQPAKLEDSAVYLCASSPGTGELFFGEGSRLTVL.

About this clone: Other nucleotide sequences in the sample specify the same CDR3. This chain joins TRBV27 and TRBJ2-7; D is undetermined. The ends were cut back, 6 bases at V and 4 bases at J, with 10 bases in the middle. The germline CDR1 and CDR2 sequences are MNHEY and SMNVEV (reference sequence). The CDR3 consists of 12 residues. CDR3 in amino acids: CASSPLGYEQYF. The CDR3 region has the DNA TGTGCCAGCAGCCCCCTCGGGTACGAGCAGTACTTC.

The chain has TRBV7-2 and TRBJ1-5; D is ambiguous. Per the germline V gene, CDR1 is SGHTA and CDR2 is FQGNSA. V dropped 3 bases and J dropped 12 bases, with 18 bases sitting between them. The CDR3 is 14 residues long. The CDR3 nucleotides read TGTGCCAGCAGCTTTGAGCCCAGAGCTAGGGTCCAGCATTTT. Translation: CASSFEPRARVQHF.

The chain recombines TRBV27 with TRBJ2-6; D not certain. The CDR3 is 14 residues long. The germline gives CDR1 MNHEY, CDR2 SMNVEV (reference sequence). Trimming took off 5 bases at V and 2 bases at J, with 7 bases between the two ends. CDR3: CASSGETGANVLTF. The CDR3 region has the DNA TGTGCCAGCAGTGGAGAGACTGGGGCCAACGTCCTGACTTTC.

The chain combines TRBV28 with TRBJ1-5; D is possibly TRBD1 (5 bases). The CDR3 loop spans 15 amino acids. CDR1 and CDR2 (germline): MDHEN, SYDVKM. V was trimmed by 4 bases and J by 6 bases, leaving 16 bases between them. The CDR3, as DNA: TGTGCCAGCAGTTACGGGACTAGCGGTAGTCAGCCCCAGCATTTT. Translated, it gives CASSYGTSGSQPQHF.

The chain uses TRBV28 and TRBJ2-7; possibly TRBD1 for D (6 bases). The CDR3 consists of 15 residues. CDR1 and CDR2 (germline): MDHEN, SYDVKM. Trimming stripped 7 bases from V and 4 bases from J, with 20 bases between. The CDR3 DNA follows: TGTGCCAGCACTCACCCAGGGCAGGGGTCTTACGAGCAGTACTTC. Translated, it gives CASTHPGQGSYEQYF.

The chain is built from TRBV4-2 and TRBJ2-1, with D possibly matching TRBD1 (6 bases). Trimming left V 0 bases short and J 0 bases short, with 12 bases between. There are 17 residues in the CDR3. Per germline, CDR1 LGHNA and CDR2 YNFKEQ. CDR3 bases: TGTGCCAGCAGCCAAGATGTGGCGGACAGCTCCTACAATGAGCAGTTCTTC. Its protein product is CASSQDVADSSYNEQFF.

The chain joins TRBV7-9 to TRBJ2-2; unclear D gene. Trimming stripped 1 base from V and 1 base from J, with 10 bases between. The CDR3 has 16 residues. In germline, CDR1 is SEHNR, CDR2 FQNEAQ (reference sequence). This CDR3 is CASSLGAARNTGELFF. The CDR3 nucleotides are TGTGCCAGCAGCTTAGGGGCAGCCAGGAACACCGGGGAGCTGTTTTTT.

V and J are TRBV5-4 and TRBJ2-3; 11 bases align to TRBD2. Trimming at V came to 7 bases and at J to 0 bases, leaving 13 bases not matched to a gene. Germline CDR1 is SGHNT and CDR2 is YYREEE (reference sequence). This CDR3 is built from 18 residues. The CDR3 nucleotides read TGTGCCAGCCTTGAGAGCCAGGGACTAGCGGAGAGCACAGATACGCAGTATTTT. It codes for CASLESQGLAESTDTQYF.

This chain joins TRBV7-9 and TRBJ2-3; weak D call: TRBD1 (6 bases). Per germline, CDR1 SEHNR and CDR2 FQNEAQ (reference sequence). The CDR3 has 16 amino acids. V was clipped by 5 bases and J by 2 bases, with 17 bases between them. CDR3 residues: CASSSGDRLTTDTQYF. DNA for the CDR3: TGTGCCAGCAGCAGCGGCGACAGGTTGACCACAGATACGCAGTATTTT.

This chain uses TRBV9 with TRBJ2-5; no firm D call. The CDR3 spans 14 residues. Germline V CDR1 and CDR2: SGDLS, YYNGEE. With 0 bases removed from V and 4 bases from J, the gap between germline ends came to 10 bases. CDR3 sequence: CASSVGGMRETQYF. CDR3 nucleotide sequence: TGTGCCAGCAGCGTAGGCGGCATGAGAGAGACCCAGTACTTC.

The rearrangement uses TRBV7-6 and TRBJ2-1; D not certain. V shed 1 base and J shed 5 bases, with 6 bases lying between them. The CDR3 extends over 13 amino acids. CDR1 is SGHVS and CDR2 is FNYEAQ in the germline V gene. In nucleotides, the CDR3 is TGTGCCAGCAGCTTAGGAGAGAACAATGAGCAGTTCTTC. Its translation: CASSLGENNEQFF.

Comments on this clone: This specimen includes other DNA sequences encoding the same CDR3. The CDR3 spells CASSRTGTYEQYF. CDR3 bases: TGTGCCAGCAGTCGGACAGGGACCTACGAGCAGTACTTC. V gene TRBV27 combines with J gene TRBJ2-7, with TRBD1 matching 8 bases. Germline loops: CDR1 MNHEY, CDR2 SMNVEV (reference sequence). CDR3 length equals 13 residues. V shed 5 bases, J shed 2 bases, and the junction held 2 bases outside the gene matches.

This sequence joins TRBV5-4 and TRBJ2-7, with 11 nucleotides matching TRBD1. CDR3 size: 18 residues. Germline CDR1 and CDR2: SGHNT and YYREEE (reference sequence). V gave up 5 bases and J gave up 3 bases; unmatched junction bases: 16. CDR3 nucleotides: TGTGCCAGCAGTTCCTCTGGACAGGGGGCGAGGTACCACTACGAGCAGTACTTC. Translating it yields CASSSSGQGARYHYEQYF.

V and J are TRBV7-3 and TRBJ2-6; 8 bases line up with TRBD2. The CDR3 runs to 18 residues. J gave up 0 bases and V 8 bases, and 12 bases lay outside the gene matches. Germline values: CDR1 SGHTA, CDR2 FQGTGA. The CDR3 protein is CASSLTGGILSGANVLTF. The CDR3 nucleotides are TGTGCCAGCTCATTAACGGGAGGGATCCTCTCTGGGGCCAACGTCCTGACTTTC.